The rows below give T cell receptor beta chains drawn from one sample of a study of shared clonotypes between healthy human individuals. Assay: immunoSEQ multiplex PCR; the TCRdb copy retains only in-frame clones and omits some. The profile shows about 2.4 million clones, 90% to 95% of them singletons. Sample: naive CD4+ T cells from PBMCs. Every receptor here comes from a man younger than 35 in good health. Some clones in this sample may be carry-over from other donors' samples. The CDR3 runs from the conserved cysteine through the conserved F or W. Not every row has a clone size; where given, it reads once, few, many or a size class.

cdr3_length,clone_size,v_call,cdr3_aa
16,.,TRBV5-1,CASSLRTGLNTGELFF
13,once,TRBV15,CATSSGIQETQYF
15,.,TRBV6-6,CASSPPGAPNQPQHF
15,.,TRBV12-5,CASGLGLADTDTQYF
14,.,TRBV5-1,CASSFGDSTDTQYF
15,.,TRBV18,CASSPGTTSTDTQYF
14,.,TRBV9,CASSERLAGAEQYF
15,.,TRBV6-1,CASGTRTGFRFGYTF
15,.,TRBV18,CASSPGLSSYNEQFF
13,.,TRBV7-3,CASREAASYEQYF
14,.,TRBV28,CASSFTSGTHEQYF
16,.,TRBV25-1,CASSDGGGGAGYGYTF
15,.,TRBV6-7,CASSYPFRRPYEQYF
15,.,TRBV5-1,CASSLAATPQETQYF
17,.,TRBV5-1,CASSLSIGQIYTGELFF
16,.,TRBV5-4,CASSGGTSGWQETQYF